Presented here are 10 T cell receptor beta chains from one specimen sequenced in a study of blood T cell repertoires in COVID-19 (dated by TCRdb to 2020 to 2021). The library came from the immunoSEQ multiplex PCR assay. TCRdb obtained this table from immuneACCESS and retained in-frame rearrangements with V and J assigned. These tables miss some clones; where compared with another copy, unresolved V genes account for less than half of the shortfall, and the remainder is unexplained. This sample holds 450,000 to 500,000 clones; approximately 90% were observed only once. The ten largest clonotypes hold around 7.9% of the sample. Material: PBMCs or T cells enriched from blood (not recorded which). These receptors were obtained from a woman aged 60-75 years who had recovered from COVID-19.

On this clone itself: The sample has other DNA sequences that encode this CDR3 too. This chain uses TRBV7-2 with TRBJ1-1; 8 nucleotides align to TRBD1. Looked up from germline, CDR1 is SGHTA and CDR2 is FQGNSA. The length of the CDR3 is 14 residues. The ends lost 1 base at V and 5 bases at J; junction bases unmatched: 3. CDR3: CASSLVTGGTEAFF. DNA of the CDR3: TGTGCCAGCAGCTTAGTCACAGGGGGGACTGAAGCTTTCTTT.

This clone was seen just once. This chain uses TRBV19 with TRBJ1-1; D not certain. This CDR3 is built from 13 residues. The germline V and J ends were trimmed by 0 bases and 11 bases, with 13 bases remaining between them. Germline V CDR1 and CDR2: LNHDA, SQIVND (reference sequence). The CDR3 coding sequence is TGTGCCAGTAGTATAGATTGGGTTGGGCCGGCTTTCTTT. Its translation: CASSIDWVGPAFF. The whole variable domain, filled in from reference TRBV19 and TRBJ1-1, reads DGGITQSPKYLFRKEGQNVTLSCEQNLNHDAMYWYRQDPGQGLRLIYYSQIVNDFQKGDIAEGYSVSREKKESFPLTVTSAQKNPTAFYLCASSIDWVGPAFFGQGTRLTVV.

This chain uses TRBV6-6 with TRBJ1-2; 7 bases line up with TRBD1. The CDR3 contains 16 residues. The V gene end was trimmed by 2 bases and the J gene end by 2 bases; junction bases not matched to a gene: 8. Germline assignment: CDR1 MNHNY and CDR2 SVGAGI (reference sequence). The CDR3 loop is CASSYLAPGQNYGYTF. The CDR3, as DNA: TGTGCCAGCAGTTACCTAGCACCGGGACAGAACTATGGCTACACCTTC.

The gene calls are TRBV2 and TRBJ2-7; TRBD2 is a possible D gene (6 bases). Trimming took off 6 bases at V and 6 bases at J, with 9 bases between the two ends. The CDR3 is 11 residues long. Germline CDR1 reads SNHLY; CDR2 reads FYNNEI. The chain's CDR3 is CASRSGVEQYV. In DNA, the CDR3 is TGTGCCAGCAGGTCGGGGGTCGAGCAGTACGTC.

This clone was seen a single time. For the CDR3, the DNA is TGTGCCACCAGCAGAGATCTACAGGGAGGGTACGAGCAGTACGTC. It yields the protein CATSRDLQGGYEQYV. This chain connects TRBV15 to TRBJ2-7; D is possibly TRBD2 (7 bases). V was cut by 0 bases and J by 4 bases, with 13 bases left in between. Germline values: CDR1 LNHNV, CDR2 YYDKDF (reference sequence). The CDR3 spans 15 residues.

V and J are TRBV2 and TRBJ1-5; a possible D gene is TRBD1 (5 bases). CDR3 length: 16 residues. CDR1 is SNHLY and CDR2 is FYNNEI in the germline V gene. Trimming left V 8 bases short and J 2 bases short, with 19 bases between. Written as DNA, the CDR3 is TGTGCCAGCGCTAACGTTGAGTCGGGGGGCAATCAGCCCCAGCATTTT. This translates into CASANVESGGNQPQHF.

The chain employs TRBV29-1 and TRBJ2-7; D may be TRBD1 (6 bases). The CDR3 has 13 residues. Deletions cut 5 bases from V and 3 bases from J, with 14 bases between. From germline, CDR1 is SQVTM and CDR2 ANQGSEA. This CDR3 reads CSVRWDISYEQYF. CDR3 in DNA: TGCAGCGTTAGGTGGGACATAAGCTACGAGCAGTACTTC.

The sample holds one count of this clone. This rearrangement joins TRBV5-1 to TRBJ2-3; D is perhaps TRBD2 (6 bases). The CDR3 is 15 amino acids. The V gene's germline CDR1 is SGHRS and CDR2 YFSETQ. Trimming shortened V by 1 base and J by 0 bases, and 9 bases separated the two germline ends. The CDR3 sequence is CASSLSAGSTDTQYF. The CDR3 nucleotides read TGCGCCAGCAGCTTGTCCGCGGGGAGCACAGATACGCAGTATTTT.

The chain carries TRBV19 and TRBJ1-3; tentatively, D is TRBD1 (5 bases). CDR1 LNHDA and CDR2 SQIVND come from the germline V gene (reference sequence). Between the trimmed V and J ends, which lost 5 bases and 9 bases, there was a span of 17 bases. The CDR3 totals 14 residues. CDR3 protein: CASSDGGRAATIYF. DNA for the CDR3: TGTGCCAGTAGTGATGGTGGCAGGGCGGCCACCATATATTTT.

This clone was recorded only once. CDR3 bases: TGTGCCAGCAGAGACGGACTGAAAACTAACTATGGCTACACCTTC. Its protein is CASRDGLKTNYGYTF. The chain links TRBV2 to TRBJ1-2, with D unclear. The CDR3 loop spans 15 amino acids. V was pared by 6 bases and J by 0 bases, with 14 bases between. From germline, CDR1 is SNHLY and CDR2 FYNNEI.